The 13 T cell receptor beta chains below all came from one sample that was sequenced in a study of blood T cell repertoires in COVID-19. Method: immunoSEQ multiplex PCR; TCRdb's copy keeps in-frame clones and lacks some. The sample shows 150,000 or so clones, around nine tenths of them seen only once. The sequenced material came from peripheral blood. The source is a man aged 55 to 70 with COVID-19, enrolled during active disease.

Here the CDR3 reads CASSHPGKTEAFF. The CDR3 DNA sequence: TGCGCCAGCAGCCACCCCGGGAAGACTGAAGCTTTCTTT. The rearrangement joins TRBV4-1 to TRBJ1-1; D is uncertain. Germline V gives CDR1 MGHRA, CDR2 YSYEKL. The germline V and J ends were trimmed by 3 bases and 5 bases, with 10 bases remaining between them. The CDR3 extends over 13 amino acids.

This chain connects TRBV19 to TRBJ1-5; maybe TRBD1 (6 bases). V lost 3 bases and J lost 5, with 17 bases in between. The CDR3 has 16 amino acids. Germline V gives CDR1 LNHDA, CDR2 SQIVND (reference sequence). The CDR3 DNA sequence: TGTGCCAGTAGTATGATTCAGGGGAGACTGTATCAGCCCCAGCATTTT. Translating it yields CASSMIQGRLYQPQHF.

This chain links TRBV15 with TRBJ1-3; D is undetermined. CDR1 and CDR2 from the germline V gene are LNHNV and YYDKDF (reference sequence). The CDR3 loop spans 14 amino acids. The ends were cut back, 1 base at V and 2 bases at J, with 6 bases in the middle. The CDR3 region has the DNA TGTGCCACCAGCAGAGGAATAGCTGGAAACACCATATATTTT. Translated, it gives CATSRGIAGNTIYF.

This chain joins TRBV4-1 and TRBJ2-5; 10 positions agree with TRBD1. The germline CDR1 and CDR2 sequences are MGHRA and YSYEKL. J was trimmed by 2 bases and V by 1 base; bases with no gene match: 7. The CDR3 extends over 17 amino acids. The CDR3 DNA follows: TGCGCCAGCAGCCAAGGGTGGAGGGACAGGGGACAAGAGACCCAGTACTTC. It specifies CASSQGWRDRGQETQYF.

The J gene is TRBJ2-7, the V gene TRBV29-1, with D uncertain. Trimming cost V 4 bases and J 3 bases, with 13 bases left between them. The germline CDR1 and CDR2 sequences are SQVTM and ANQGSEA. This CDR3 contains 13 residues. The CDR3 nucleotides read TGCAGCGTTGGACTTACCCAAAACTACGAGCAGTACTTC. Amino acids: CSVGLTQNYEQYF.

This clone showed up just a few times. The chain recombines TRBV10-1 with TRBJ2-2; 7 bases map to TRBD2. CDR3 length equals 16 residues. V lost 0 bases, J lost 1 base, and 2 bases stayed unmatched. Per the germline V gene, CDR1 is WNHNN and CDR2 is SYGVQD (reference sequence). CDR3 residues: CASSESPSGNTGELFF. CDR3 DNA sequence: TGCGCCAGCAGTGAGTCGCCTAGCGGGAACACCGGGGAGCTGTTTTTT.

The chain employs TRBV20-1 and TRBJ1-2; no firm D call. Germline CDR1 is DFQATT and CDR2 is SNEGSKA (reference sequence). Trimming shortened V by 5 bases and J by 4 bases, and 8 bases separated the two germline ends. There are 11 residues in the CDR3. CDR3 DNA: TGCAGTGCTTCGTTGCGCTATGGCTACACCTTC. Amino acids: CSASLRYGYTF.

This clone appeared a single time. CDR3 DNA sequence: TGTGCCAGCAGTAAAAGTGCGACAGGGTGGGGAAAACTGTTTTTT. It encodes CASSKSATGWGKLFF. V and J are TRBV6-6 and TRBJ1-4; TRBD1 matches 7 bases. The CDR3 length is 15 residues. Germline CDR1 reads MNHNY; CDR2 reads SVGAGI (reference sequence). Losses at the gene ends were 5 bases for V and 10 bases for J; bases not matched to a gene: 13.

V gene TRBV10-3 combines with J gene TRBJ1-6; a possible D gene is TRBD1 (5 bases). CDR1 is ENHRY, CDR2 SYGVKD, per germline. Trimming removed 5 bases from V and 8 bases from J, with 19 bases in between. The CDR3 covers 16 residues. In DNA, the CDR3 is TGTGCCATCAGTCCCGGGGGGGTTCGTAACGATTCACCCCTCCACTTT. Its translation: CAISPGGVRNDSPLHF.

The chain recombines TRBV14 with TRBJ1-1, with D unresolved. Trimming took 0 bases from V and 0 from J, leaving 14 bases between them. The CDR3 is made up of 17 amino acids. Per the germline V gene, CDR1 is SGHDN and CDR2 is FVKESK. For the CDR3, the DNA is TGTGCCAGCAGCCAAGATAGGTACCGACATCTGAACACTGAAGCTTTCTTT. It specifies CASSQDRYRHLNTEAFF.

The rearrangement uses TRBV4-3 and TRBJ2-5; 7 nucleotides align to TRBD2. V gave up 1 base and J gave up 1 base; unmatched junction bases: 9. Germline-derived CDR1 and CDR2 are LGHNA and YSLEER. This CDR3 has 17 amino acids. As DNA, the CDR3 is TGCGCCAGCAGCCAAGCCGCGGCTAGCGGAGCCCAAGAGACCCAGTACTTC. It specifies CASSQAAASGAQETQYF.

This clone was observed a handful of times. The chain employs TRBV30 and TRBJ1-3, with 8 bases identical to TRBD1. Germline V lookup: CDR1 GTSNPN, CDR2 SVGIG (reference sequence). The CDR3 is made up of 15 amino acids. With 3 bases clipped from V and 5 bases from J, the junction kept 9 bases outside the gene matches. Here the CDR3 reads CAWRRGQALRNTIYF. The CDR3 nucleotides read TGTGCCTGGAGACGGGGACAGGCCCTCCGAAACACCATATATTTT.

This clone was observed once. The genes are TRBV24-1 and TRBJ2-3, with D possibly being TRBD2 (5 bases). The CDR3 contains 17 residues. CDR1 and CDR2 from the germline V gene are KGHDR and SFDVKD. V lost 5 bases, J lost 5 bases, and 22 bases lay in between. CDR3: CATSVGLAVNRGDTQYF. For the CDR3, the DNA is TGTGCCACCAGTGTGGGTTTGGCAGTCAACCGGGGAGATACGCAGTATTTT.